The 10 T cell receptor beta chains below come from one sample, sequenced in a study of TIL therapy for anti-PD-1-resistant metastatic lung cancer. This was the immunoSEQ v3 assay. Libraries were prepared by immunoSEQ multiplex PCR; TCRdb keeps only in-frame clonotypes and omits some of them. The data show fewer than 20,000 clones, around four fifths seen once. As for time point: pre-treatment sample, taken before nivolumab and TIL therapy. The sequences come from blood, collected at baseline. These receptors were collected from a person between 30 and 79 years old with non-small cell lung cancer.

The genes are TRBV9 and TRBJ1-6; D gene uncertain. V was pared by 0 bases and J by 6 bases, with 7 bases between. Germline V gene sequence: CDR1 SGDLS, CDR2 YYNGEE. CDR3 size: 14 residues. CDR3 sequence (DNA): TGTGCCAGCAGCGTAGGAGGGAGTAATTCACCCCTCCACTTT. Translation: CASSVGGSNSPLHF.

This chain connects TRBV25-1 to TRBJ1-1, with 8 bases aligning to TRBD1. Germline loops: CDR1 MGHDK, CDR2 SYGVNS. CDR3 length: 13 residues. V dropped 2 bases and J dropped 4; count of bases not matched to a gene: 0. CDR3 nucleotide sequence: TGTGCCAGCAGTGAAACAGGGGGCACTGAAGCTTTCTTT. This encodes CASSETGGTEAFF.

The rearrangement uses TRBV7-9 and TRBJ1-2; D gene uncertain. The CDR3 spans 11 residues. The germline CDR1 and CDR2 sequences are SEHNR and FQNEAQ (reference sequence). Trimming took 3 bases from V and 10 from J, leaving 9 bases between them. DNA of the CDR3: TGTGCCAGCAGCTTTTCGGATACCTACACCTTC. It is translated as CASSFSDTYTF.

V is TRBV12-2 and J is TRBJ1-2; the table's D gene call, TRBD1, was not cross checked with the DNA. TRBV12-2 is termed a pseudogene. The CDR3 consists of 19 residues. Here the CDR3 DNA reads TGTGCAAGTCGCTTAGTATTCTATGTGGCAGACCGGTCCCACAGGGGCTACACCTTC. Amino acids: CASRLVFYVADRSHRGYTF.

The chain links TRBV19 to TRBJ2-5; 7 bases align to TRBD2. The germline CDR1 and CDR2 sequences are LNHDA and SQIVND (reference sequence). V trimming: 5 bases; J trimming: 5 bases; junction bases outside the gene matches: 8. This CDR3 is built from 14 residues. The CDR3 region is CASSAGTIAETQYF. The DNA for the CDR3 is TGTGCCAGTAGTGCCGGGACTATTGCTGAGACCCAGTACTTC.

This clone has only a few counts. The chain uses TRBV19 and TRBJ1-1; D gene unclear. Germline V lookup: CDR1 LNHDA, CDR2 SQIVND (reference sequence). V shed 5 bases and J shed 1 base, with 8 bases lying between them. The CDR3 is made up of 13 amino acids. CDR3 in amino acids: CASSLRENTEAFF. CDR3 in DNA: TGTGCCAGTAGTTTAAGGGAGAACACTGAAGCTTTCTTT.

The count of this clone is one. V gene TRBV28 combines with J gene TRBJ2-3; D unclear. The V and J ends lost 2 bases and 1 base respectively, with 4 bases between them. This CDR3 region has 13 residues. Germline CDR1 is MDHEN and CDR2 is SYDVKM. The CDR3 reads CASSLPGTDTQYF. DNA of the CDR3: TGTGCCAGCAGTTTACCCGGCACAGATACGCAGTATTTT.

The sample holds one count of this clone. The chain joins TRBV4-2 to TRBJ2-5, with no clear D. This CDR3 has 13 residues. Trimming pared 1 base from V and 2 bases from J, leaving 5 bases between. CDR1 is LGHNA and CDR2 is YNFKEQ in the germline V gene. The CDR3: CASSQVAQETQYF. CDR3 in DNA: TGTGCCAGCAGCCAAGTCGCACAAGAGACCCAGTACTTC.

The V gene is TRBV28, the J gene TRBJ2-7, with D possibly matching TRBD2 (5 bases). The CDR3 spans 15 residues. Germline V gene data show CDR1 as MDHEN and CDR2 as SYDVKM. Trimming pared 1 base from V and 3 bases from J, leaving 13 bases between. CDR3 loop: CASSLYVGASYEQYF. The CDR3 DNA follows: TGTGCCAGCAGTTTATATGTGGGAGCGAGCTACGAGCAGTACTTC.

The rearrangement uses TRBV2 and TRBJ1-1, with D perhaps matching TRBD1 (5 bases). Looked up from germline, CDR1 is SNHLY and CDR2 is FYNNEI. The CDR3 covers 14 residues. Deletions cut 6 bases from V and 0 bases from J, with 11 bases between. CDR3 coding DNA: TGTGCCAGCAGAACCGACAGATTGAACACTGAAGCTTTCTTT. Translating gives CASRTDRLNTEAFF.